This TCR beta chain was obtained from a study of T cells after yellow fever vaccination. With regard to this clonotype: Antigen: not known.

Whole-study results and caveats: It was a weaker secondary response, yet one that peaked faster, at day 5 versus 15. Post-booster reappearance was seen for most primary-vaccination clones (just over 95% CD4, around 89% CD8). Few clonotypes appeared in both CD4 and CD8 compartments.

In making TCR cDNA, 5'RACE template switching added a universal primer site and UMIs to it. TCRdb passed the 5' RACE reads through MiXCR, listing each CDR3 protein once. This table has about 550,000 distinct CDR3 sequences, roughly 19% appearing once. The source is a man younger than 40 who received the YFV17D yellow fever vaccine. Sequences were derived from PBMCs, sampled 15 days after the yellow fever booster vaccination.

CDR3 DNA sequence: TGTGCCAGCAGCGCCCGGACTACCACAGATACGCAGTATTTT. Translated, it gives CASSARTTTDTQYF. This chain links TRBV7-2 with TRBJ2-3; maybe TRBD2 (6 bases). CDR1 and CDR2 from the germline V gene are SGHTA and FQGNSA. The V gene lost 5 bases and the J gene lost 2 bases, with 11 bases spanning the gap. The length of the CDR3 is 14 residues.